These T cell receptor beta chains were read from a single sample in a study of cytomegalovirus exposure and HLA in healthy donors. The method was immunoSEQ multiplex PCR; TCRdb's version includes in-frame clones alone and lacks a portion of them. The sample shows 220,000 or so clones, 65% to 75% of them seen only once. Sequenced input: PBMCs. These receptors were obtained from a woman in her twenties or thirties in good health and CMV-seronegative. CDR3s include the opening cysteine and the closing phenylalanine or tryptophan. A D gene is named only where the DNA matches it firmly. Size tells how often a clone was seen (once, few, many) or the class of an expanded clone, and some rows leave it out.

V gene: TRBV4-2
clone size: -
J gene: TRBJ1-2
D gene: -
CDR3 DNA: TGTGCCAGCAGCCACCCTTTAGCAGCATTTAACTATGGCTACACCTTC
CDR3 protein: CASSHPLAAFNYGYTF

V gene: TRBV10-3
clone size: -
J gene: TRBJ1-1
D gene: -
CDR3 DNA: TGTGCCATCAGTGAGGGGGCGAACACTGAAGCTTTCTTT
CDR3 protein: CAISEGANTEAFF

V gene: TRBV6-5
clone size: few
J gene: TRBJ1-1
D gene: TRBD1
CDR3 DNA: TGTGCCAGCAGTATGACAGGGGAGACTGAAGCTTTCTTT
CDR3 protein: CASSMTGETEAFF

V gene: TRBV10-2
clone size: -
J gene: TRBJ1-2
D gene: TRBD1
CDR3 DNA: TGCGCCAGCCGAGGACAGGCGAGCTATGGCTACACCTTC
CDR3 protein: CASRGQASYGYTF

V gene: TRBV7-2
clone size: -
J gene: TRBJ2-7
D gene: TRBD1
CDR3 DNA: TGTGTCAGCAGCTTCGCCCGAACAGGGGGACTTTCCTACGAGCAGTACTTC
CDR3 protein: CVSSFARTGGLSYEQYF

V gene: TRBV5-8
clone size: -
J gene: TRBJ1-2
D gene: TRBD1
CDR3 DNA: TGTGCCAGCAGCTTTAGACAGGGTTTCGGCTACACCTTC
CDR3 protein: CASSFRQGFGYTF

V gene: TRBV2
clone size: -
J gene: TRBJ2-5
D gene: -
CDR3 DNA: TGTGCCAGCAGCAGGGACTCCCAAGAGACCCAGTACTTC
CDR3 protein: CASSRDSQETQYF

V gene: TRBV5-4
clone size: once
J gene: TRBJ2-2
D gene: TRBD2
CDR3 DNA: TGTGCCAGCAGCCTGAGGGTTTTGGGTCTAGCGGGAACCGGGGAGCTGTTTTTT
CDR3 protein: CASSLRVLGLAGTGELFF

V gene: TRBV5-1
clone size: -
J gene: TRBJ2-3
D gene: TRBD2
CDR3 DNA: TGCGCCAGCACCTATAGCGGGAGTACAGATACGCAGTATTTT
CDR3 protein: CASTYSGSTDTQYF

V gene: TRBV5-1
clone size: once
J gene: TRBJ1-1
D gene: -
CDR3 DNA: TGCGCCAGCCGATCTTCGGGGAACACTGAAGCTTTCTTT
CDR3 protein: CASRSSGNTEAFF

V gene: TRBV19
clone size: -
J gene: TRBJ1-6
D gene: -
CDR3 DNA: TGTGCCAGTAAGAGTGGAGGGCGGCCCTATAATTCACCCCTCCACTTT
CDR3 protein: CASKSGGRPYNSPLHF

V gene: TRBV10-2
clone size: -
J gene: TRBJ2-1
D gene: TRBD2
CDR3 DNA: TGCGCCAGCAGTGATGGGACTAGCGTAAATGAGCAGTTCTTC
CDR3 protein: CASSDGTSVNEQFF

V gene: TRBV9
clone size: -
J gene: TRBJ2-3
D gene: -
CDR3 DNA: TGTGCCAGCAGCTCTCGACTGCGCACAGATACGCAGTATTTT
CDR3 protein: CASSSRLRTDTQYF

V gene: TRBV5-6
clone size: -
J gene: TRBJ1-2
D gene: TRBD1
CDR3 DNA: TGTGCCAGCCTTCAACGACAGGGAAGTTTCTATGGCTACACCTTC
CDR3 protein: CASLQRQGSFYGYTF

V gene: TRBV30
clone size: -
J gene: TRBJ2-7
D gene: TRBD1
CDR3 DNA: TGTGCCTCGGGACAGAGTTACGAGCAGTACTTC
CDR3 protein: CASGQSYEQYF

V gene: TRBV29-1
clone size: -
J gene: TRBJ2-7
D gene: -
CDR3 DNA: TGCAGCGTTACGGGGGTGATCTCCTACGAGCAGTACTTC
CDR3 protein: CSVTGVISYEQYF

V gene: TRBV7-9
clone size: -
J gene: TRBJ2-2
D gene: -
CDR3 DNA: TGTGCCAGCAGCCCTAGACAGGAGAACACCGGGGAGCTGTTTTTT
CDR3 protein: CASSPRQENTGELFF

V gene: TRBV7-6
clone size: -
J gene: TRBJ2-1
D gene: TRBD2
CDR3 DNA: TGTGCCAGCAGCTTAGTGACTAGCGGGATCCACAATGAGCAGTTCTTC
CDR3 protein: CASSLVTSGIHNEQFF

V gene: TRBV19
clone size: -
J gene: TRBJ1-4
D gene: -
CDR3 DNA: TGTGCCAGTGGAGGAGAGAGGTTTTCATCTAATGAAAAACTGTTTTTT
CDR3 protein: CASGGERFSSNEKLFF

V gene: TRBV10-3
clone size: -
J gene: TRBJ2-7
D gene: TRBD2
CDR3 DNA: TGTGCCGCTGGACTAGCGGGGTCGTACGAGCAGTACTTC
CDR3 protein: CAAGLAGSYEQYF

V gene: TRBV5-1
clone size: -
J gene: TRBJ1-2
D gene: TRBD1
CDR3 DNA: TGCGCCAGCAGCTTGGGGGACAGAGAGTCTCAGGATGGCTACACCTTC
CDR3 protein: CASSLGDRESQDGYTF

V gene: TRBV6-1
clone size: once
J gene: TRBJ2-7
D gene: TRBD1
CDR3 DNA: TGTGCCAGCAGTCCAACAGGGGTCTACGAGCAGTACTTC
CDR3 protein: CASSPTGVYEQYF

V gene: TRBV5-1
clone size: -
J gene: TRBJ1-1
D gene: -
CDR3 DNA: TGCGCCAGCAGCTTGGGACGAGGGTACGTGAACACTGAAGCTTTCTTT
CDR3 protein: CASSLGRGYVNTEAFF

V gene: TRBV29-1
clone size: -
J gene: TRBJ1-2
D gene: -
CDR3 DNA: TGCAGCGTGCTTATTGACACAAGCTATGGCTACACCTTC
CDR3 protein: CSVLIDTSYGYTF

V gene: TRBV7-8
clone size: -
J gene: TRBJ2-3
D gene: TRBD1
CDR3 DNA: TGTGCCAGCAGCCGTCGGGACAGGACGACAGATACGCAGTATTTT
CDR3 protein: CASSRRDRTTDTQYF

V gene: TRBV9
clone size: -
J gene: TRBJ1-2
D gene: -
CDR3 DNA: TGTGCCAGCAGCAGCGCCAGGGGAAACTATGGCTCCACCTTC
CDR3 protein: CASSSARGNYGSTF

V gene: TRBV2
clone size: -
J gene: TRBJ1-1
D gene: -
CDR3 DNA: TGTGCCAGAACCCCAGACCTAGGTGGGACTGAAGCTTTCTTT
CDR3 protein: CARTPDLGGTEAFF

V gene: TRBV5-5
clone size: -
J gene: TRBJ2-7
D gene: TRBD2
CDR3 DNA: TGTGCCAGCAGCTTACTAGCGGGAGTCTCGTACGAGCAGTACTTC
CDR3 protein: CASSLLAGVSYEQYF

V gene: TRBV9
clone size: -
J gene: TRBJ2-7
D gene: -
CDR3 DNA: TGTGCCAGCAGCCTACTAGCGCAGGGGGAGCAGTACTTC
CDR3 protein: CASSLLAQGEQYF

V gene: TRBV5-1
clone size: -
J gene: TRBJ2-4
D gene: -
CDR3 DNA: TGCGCCAGCAGCTTGATCGGGGCCAAAAACATTCAGTACTTC
CDR3 protein: CASSLIGAKNIQYF

V gene: TRBV9
clone size: -
J gene: TRBJ2-1
D gene: -
CDR3 DNA: TGTGCCAGCAGCGTAGACAGGGTGGGCTCCTACAATGAGCAGTTCTTC
CDR3 protein: CASSVDRVGSYNEQFF

V gene: TRBV18
clone size: -
J gene: TRBJ2-2
D gene: -
CDR3 DNA: TGTGCCAGCTCACTCCGGGACACACGTACCGGGGAGCTGTTTTTT
CDR3 protein: CASSLRDTRTGELFF

V gene: TRBV4-1
clone size: -
J gene: TRBJ2-5
D gene: TRBD1
CDR3 DNA: TGCGCCAGCAGCCTCCTCGGGACAGGGACGGGGACCCAGTACTTC
CDR3 protein: CASSLLGTGTGTQYF

V gene: TRBV7-9
clone size: -
J gene: TRBJ1-2
D gene: -
CDR3 DNA: TGTGCCAGCACCAGCGCGTATGGCTACACCTTC
CDR3 protein: CASTSAYGYTF

V gene: TRBV15
clone size: few
J gene: TRBJ2-3
D gene: TRBD1
CDR3 DNA: TGTGCCACCAGCAGTAACAGGGGCCGCACAGATACGCAGTATTTT
CDR3 protein: CATSSNRGRTDTQYF

V gene: TRBV5-1
clone size: -
J gene: TRBJ1-2
D gene: -
CDR3 DNA: TGCGCCAGCAGCTCCGACAGATCCTATGGCTACACCTTC
CDR3 protein: CASSSDRSYGYTF

V gene: TRBV6-5
clone size: once
J gene: TRBJ1-1
D gene: -
CDR3 DNA: TGTGCCACCCTACCTGAATACCACCTCCCTGAAGCTTTCTTT
CDR3 protein: CATLPEYHLPEAFF

V gene: TRBV19
clone size: -
J gene: TRBJ1-3
D gene: -
CDR3 DNA: TGTGCCTCACGGGGCTCTGGAAACACCATATATTTT
CDR3 protein: CASRGSGNTIYF

V gene: TRBV10-3
clone size: -
J gene: TRBJ2-1
D gene: TRBD2
CDR3 DNA: TGTGCCATCAGTGGGACTAGCGGGAGGGCCAATGAGCAGTTCTTC
CDR3 protein: CAISGTSGRANEQFF

V gene: TRBV7-9
clone size: -
J gene: TRBJ1-2
D gene: -
CDR3 DNA: TGTGCCAGCAGCTTCGGAGGGGTACTAGGCGGCTACACCTTC
CDR3 protein: CASSFGGVLGGYTF

V gene: TRBV6-1
clone size: -
J gene: TRBJ2-7
D gene: TRBD2
CDR3 DNA: TGTGCCAGCAGTTCCGAAGCGGGAGGGGTGGGGGAGCAGTACTTC
CDR3 protein: CASSSEAGGVGEQYF

V gene: TRBV5-4
clone size: -
J gene: TRBJ1-3
D gene: TRBD1
CDR3 DNA: TGTGCCAGCAGCTTGGAAGGGACAGCCGGAAACACCATATATTTT
CDR3 protein: CASSLEGTAGNTIYF

V gene: TRBV25-1
clone size: -
J gene: TRBJ2-3
D gene: -
CDR3 DNA: TGTGCCAGCAGTGATCCCCGGAGTACAGATACGCAGTATTTT
CDR3 protein: CASSDPRSTDTQYF

V gene: TRBV7-6
clone size: -
J gene: TRBJ1-1
D gene: TRBD1
CDR3 DNA: TGTGCCAGCAGCTCCGGACAGGGCGGAAAAGCTTTCTTT
CDR3 protein: CASSSGQGGKAFF

V gene: TRBV6-1
clone size: few
J gene: TRBJ1-1
D gene: -
CDR3 DNA: TGTGCCAGCTGCACCAAATCGGGGACTGAAGCTTTCTTT
CDR3 protein: CASCTKSGTEAFF

V gene: TRBV7-3
clone size: -
J gene: TRBJ1-2
D gene: -
CDR3 DNA: TGTGCCAGCAGCTTAGGACTCGGAGCAGGTGGCTACACCTTC
CDR3 protein: CASSLGLGAGGYTF

V gene: TRBV7-9
clone size: few
J gene: TRBJ2-7
D gene: -
CDR3 DNA: TGTGCCAGCAGCTTGGGCCCCTTGCGGGGCTCCTACGAGCAGTACTTC
CDR3 protein: CASSLGPLRGSYEQYF

V gene: TRBV9
clone size: -
J gene: TRBJ1-2
D gene: -
CDR3 DNA: TGTGCCAGCAGCGTAGGAACAGGGATTAACTATGGCTACACCTTC
CDR3 protein: CASSVGTGINYGYTF

V gene: TRBV27
clone size: -
J gene: TRBJ1-2
D gene: -
CDR3 DNA: TGTGCCAGCAGTTTCGGAGGGGGGGCCCTAATTAGGGGCTACACCTTC
CDR3 protein: CASSFGGGALIRGYTF

V gene: TRBV4-1
clone size: -
J gene: TRBJ2-3
D gene: -
CDR3 DNA: TGCGCCAGCAGCCAAGACCCCACACGCGATACGCAGTATTTT
CDR3 protein: CASSQDPTRDTQYF

V gene: TRBV5-6
clone size: -
J gene: TRBJ1-2
D gene: TRBD1
CDR3 DNA: TGTGCCAGCAGCCGGGACAGGAGAGGGTACGGCTACACCTTC
CDR3 protein: CASSRDRRGYGYTF

V gene: TRBV6-6
clone size: once
J gene: TRBJ2-2
D gene: -
CDR3 DNA: TGTGCCAGCAGTTCCACAGGGACCGGGGAGCTGTTTTTT
CDR3 protein: CASSSTGTGELFF

V gene: TRBV7-9
clone size: -
J gene: TRBJ2-2
D gene: TRBD2
CDR3 DNA: TGTTCCAGCAGCCCTCCTAACGGGCGGGAGGGCCCCGGGGAGCTGTTTTTT
CDR3 protein: CSSSPPNGREGPGELFF